What follows are 15 T cell receptor beta chains derived from one specimen sequenced in a study of T cells after yellow fever vaccination. TCRdb reprocessed the 5' RACE reads via MiXCR and lists one record per CDR3 protein. The repertoire holds some 220,000 distinct CDR3 sequences, about 3% seen once, with about 3% in the top ten. The source material was CD4+ T cells sorted from PBMCs, sampled 10 days after the yellow fever booster vaccination. The receptors here all came from a young man who received the YFV17D yellow fever vaccine.

The gene calls are TRBV6-5 and TRBJ1-6; D might be TRBD1 (6 bases). CDR1 is MNHEY, CDR2 SVGAGI, per germline. The CDR3 totals 15 residues. The ends were cut back, 0 bases at V and 9 bases at J, with 12 bases in the middle. Here the CDR3 DNA reads TGTGCCAGCAGTTACTCGATAATAGGGGGTTCACCCCTCCACTTT. It yields the protein CASSYSIIGGSPLHF.

In its sample, this clonotype was seen many times. V and J are TRBV4-2 and TRBJ2-1; D ambiguous. Germline V CDR1 and CDR2: LGHNA, YNFKEQ. The CDR3 consists of 16 residues. Deletions cut 1 base from V and 0 bases from J, with 10 bases between. The DNA of the CDR3 is TGTGCCAGCAGCCAAGGTGCAACTAACTCCTACAATGAGCAGTTCTTC. This codes for CASSQGATNSYNEQFF.

This clonotype was found many times. The chain links TRBV12-3 or TRBV12-4 to TRBJ1-5, with TRBD1 as a possible D gene (6 bases). CDR3 length: 16 amino acids. V shed 2 bases and J shed 6 bases, with 17 bases lying between them. CDR3 sequence: CASSLLGGRAGQPQHF. DNA of the CDR3: TGTGCCAGCAGTTTATTGGGGGGCCGCGCCGGTCAGCCCCAGCATTTT.

This clonotype came up many times. The chain recombines TRBV9 with TRBJ2-7, with TRBD1 identical over 8 bases. Trimming cost V 0 bases and J 1 base; bases outside gene matches: 9. This CDR3 comprises 17 residues. Germline values: CDR1 SGDLS, CDR2 YYNGEE. Here the CDR3 reads CASSVVLDRVISYEQYV. In DNA, the CDR3 is TGTGCCAGCAGCGTAGTTCTGGACAGGGTGATTTCCTACGAGCAGTACGTC.

V is TRBV13 and J is TRBJ1-1, with D unresolved. Germline V gene sequence: CDR1 PRHDT, CDR2 FYEKMQ (reference sequence). V was shortened by 0 bases and J by 4 bases, with 12 bases between the two germline ends. The CDR3 loop spans 15 amino acids. This CDR3 reads CASSLGAGRSTEAFF. Written as DNA, the CDR3 is TGTGCCAGCAGCTTAGGCGCGGGCAGGAGCACTGAAGCTTTCTTT. The whole variable domain, remainder taken from reference TRBV13 and TRBJ1-1, is AAGVIQSPRHLIKEKRETATLKCYPIPRHDTVYWYQQGPGQDPQFLISFYEKMQSDKGSIPDRFSAQQFSDYHSELNMSSLELGDSALYFCASSLGAGRSTEAFFGQGTRLTVV.

This clonotype was picked up many times. This chain links TRBV24-1 with TRBJ2-2, with D possibly matching TRBD1 (5 bases). The CDR3 consists of 16 residues. Germline CDR1 reads KGHDR; CDR2 reads SFDVKD. V lost 2 bases and J 0 bases, leaving 9 bases between the germline ends. As DNA, the CDR3 is TGTGCCACCAGTGATTGGGCAGGGTCGAACACCGGGGAGCTGTTTTTT. It is translated as CATSDWAGSNTGELFF.

This clonotype was recorded at least ten times. The rearrangement uses TRBV7-8 and TRBJ1-1, with D uncertain. Trimming took off 1 base at V and 2 bases at J, with 11 bases between the two ends. The germline gives CDR1 SGHVS, CDR2 FQNEAQ. CDR3 length: 15 amino acids. The CDR3 protein is CASSLVPMTNTEAFF. The CDR3 DNA reads TGTGCCAGCAGCTTAGTTCCGATGACAAACACTGAAGCTTTCTTT.

This clonotype has ten or more counts. The V call is TRBV7-3, the J call TRBJ2-5, with D hard to call. Deletions cut 5 bases from V and 4 bases from J, with 14 bases between. CDR1 and CDR2 (germline): SGHTA, FQGTGA. This CDR3 has 14 amino acids. Written as DNA, the CDR3 is TGTGCCAGCAGCCCCTCTAGTTTCGGAGAGACCCAGTACTTC. Translated: CASSPSSFGETQYF.

V is TRBV12-3 or TRBV12-4 and J is TRBJ2-3; 11 bases line up with TRBD2. The V and J ends lost 6 bases and 5 bases, in that order; junction bases with no gene match: 16. The CDR3 runs 18 residues. The CDR3 here is CASSSGVRLAGRGDTQYF. The CDR3 DNA reads as TGTGCCAGCAGCTCGGGGGTCCGACTAGCGGGGAGAGGAGATACGCAGTATTTT.

This clonotype came up many times. This chain connects TRBV6-5 to TRBJ2-3; D not resolved. V was clipped by 2 bases and J by 2 bases, with 8 bases between them. Looked up from germline, CDR1 is MNHEY and CDR2 is SVGAGI. The CDR3 extends over 14 amino acids. CDR3: CASSYGQDTDTQYF. The DNA for the CDR3 is TGTGCCAGCAGTTACGGGCAGGACACAGATACGCAGTATTTT.

The V and J genes are TRBV25-1 and TRBJ1-2; no clear D gene. Between the trimmed V and J ends, which lost 8 bases and 5 bases, there was a span of 18 bases. Germline CDR1 and CDR2: MGHDK and SYGVNS. The CDR3 contains 14 residues. CDR3 in amino acids: CASSSDGAIYGYTF. Written as DNA, the CDR3 is TGTGCCAGCTCTTCGGACGGAGCCATATATGGCTACACCTTC.

The chain carries TRBV11-2 and TRBJ1-1; 8 bases match TRBD1. Germline CDR1 reads SGHAT; CDR2 reads FQNNGV. V gave up 8 bases and J gave up 4 bases; unmatched junction bases: 18. The CDR3 has 17 amino acids. CDR3: CASGSSGQGRGSTEAFF. CDR3 nucleotide sequence: TGTGCCAGCGGATCTTCAGGACAGGGTAGGGGGAGCACTGAAGCTTTCTTT.

This clonotype was counted ten times or more. The V gene is TRBV7-8, the J gene TRBJ2-5, with 11 nucleotides matching TRBD2. The germline gives CDR1 SGHVS, CDR2 FQNEAQ. The CDR3 has 16 amino acids. The V gene end was trimmed by 1 base and the J gene end by 3 bases; junction bases not matched to a gene: 4. The CDR3 is CASSLGLAGGEETQYF. In nucleotides, the CDR3 is TGTGCCAGCAGCTTAGGGCTAGCGGGGGGCGAAGAGACCCAGTACTTC.

Many counts were recorded for this clonotype. CDR3 bases: TGCAGTGCGTCCGGGACTAGCGGGGGTCTCGAGCAGTACTTC. Translation: CSASGTSGGLEQYF. The chain uses TRBV20-1 and TRBJ2-7; 14 bases agree with TRBD2. The V gene end was trimmed by 6 bases and the J gene end by 6 bases; junction bases not matched to a gene: 7. CDR1 is DFQATT and CDR2 is SNEGSKA in the germline V gene (reference sequence). CDR3 size: 14 residues.

The chain carries TRBV5-1 and TRBJ1-2, with 9 bases aligning to TRBD1. Germline V CDR1 and CDR2: SGHRS, YFSETQ. Trimming took 3 bases from V and 5 from J; bases not matched to a gene: 5. The CDR3 has 14 residues. CDR3 DNA sequence: TGCGCCAGCAGCTCCGGGGACAGGGCGTATGGCTACACCTTC. Amino acids: CASSSGDRAYGYTF.